The 23 T cell receptor beta chains reported below all come from one sample, sequenced in a study of blood T cell repertoires in COVID-19. Profiled with immunoSEQ multiplex PCR; TCRdb holds only in-frame clones, not every one. The table shows fewer than 150,000 clones, with around 80% occurring only once. The sequencing sample was made of peripheral blood. The source is a man aged 45-65 years with acute or convalescent COVID-19.

J is TRBJ2-4 and V is TRBV13, with TRBD2 matching 14 bases. The J segment lost 6 bases and the V segment lost 5 bases, leaving 6 bases of the junction unmatched. The germline gives CDR1 PRHDT, CDR2 FYEKMQ (reference sequence). The CDR3 spans 16 residues. Here the CDR3 reads CASSVPGLAGVNIQYF. The CDR3, as DNA: TGTGCCAGCAGCGTACCGGGACTAGCGGGAGTAAACATTCAGTACTTC.

This rearrangement joins TRBV4-2 to TRBJ2-1; 10 nucleotides line up with TRBD2. The CDR3 runs 16 residues. V was pared by 0 bases and J by 9 bases, with 8 bases of the junction left unmatched. The germline V gene encodes CDR1 LGHNA and CDR2 YNFKEQ. The CDR3 DNA sequence: TGTGCCAGCAGCCAAGATCCACTAGCGGGATGGAGTGAGCAGTTCTTC. Its translation: CASSQDPLAGWSEQFF.

The V and J genes are TRBV5-8 and TRBJ1-6; D is unresolved. The CDR3 consists of 15 residues. Germline lookup yields CDR1 SGHTS and CDR2 YDEGEE. Trimming stripped 2 bases from V and 0 bases from J, with 6 bases between. The CDR3 loop reads CASSFWSSYNSPLHF. CDR3 coding DNA: TGTGCCAGCAGCTTCTGGAGCTCCTATAATTCACCCCTCCACTTT. The variable domain in full, completed from reference TRBV5-8 and TRBJ1-6, reads EAGVTQSPTHLIKTRGQQATLRCSPISGHTSVYWYQQALGLGLQFLLWYDEGEERNRGNFPPRFSGRQFPNYSSELNVNALELEDSALYLCASSFWSSYNSPLHFGNGTRLTVT.

The chain uses TRBV5-5 and TRBJ1-1, with 8 positions matching TRBD1. Germline trimming cut 0 bases from V and 0 bases from J; bases unmatched to any gene: 7. The germline gives CDR1 SGHKS, CDR2 YYEKEE (reference sequence). The length of the CDR3 is 17 residues. The CDR3 is CASSLDRGSLMNTEAFF. In DNA, the CDR3 is TGTGCCAGCAGCTTGGACAGGGGGTCCCTCATGAACACTGAAGCTTTCTTT.

CDR3 bases: TGTGCCAGTAGTACCTCTAGCGGGAGGACAGATACGCAGTATTTT. As protein: CASSTSSGRTDTQYF. The chain couples TRBV19 to TRBJ2-3; 11 bases fit TRBD2. The germline V gene has CDR1 LNHDA and CDR2 SQIVND (reference sequence). This CDR3 is built from 15 residues. The V and J ends lost 4 bases and 3 bases, in that order; junction bases with no gene match: 3.

The chain couples TRBV5-1 to TRBJ2-7; 10 nucleotides align to TRBD2. From germline, CDR1 is SGHRS and CDR2 YFSETQ. The trim removed 1 base at V and 5 bases at J, leaving 6 bases unmatched. CDR3 size: 15 residues. CDR3 bases: TGCGCCAGCAGCTTGTTGCTAGCGGGAGTAAACGAGCAGTACTTC. Translating it yields CASSLLLAGVNEQYF.

The V gene is TRBV28, the J gene TRBJ2-3, with 9 bases that match TRBD2. Germline-derived CDR1 and CDR2 are MDHEN and SYDVKM. The CDR3 is 16 residues long. The J segment lost 5 bases and the V segment lost 3 bases, leaving 9 bases of the junction unmatched. The CDR3 DNA reads as TGTGCCAGCAGTTTGTGGCGGGAGGGCCTAGGAGATACGCAGTATTTT. Its translation: CASSLWREGLGDTQYF.

The chain carries TRBV5-1 and TRBJ2-2; TRBD1 matches 7 bases. The CDR3 extends over 16 amino acids. Germline assignment: CDR1 SGHRS and CDR2 YFSETQ. V trimming: 0 bases; J trimming: 0 bases; junction bases outside the gene matches: 2. CDR3 residues: CASSLEGGSNTGELFF. The CDR3 nucleotides read TGCGCCAGCAGCTTGGAAGGGGGCTCGAACACCGGGGAGCTGTTTTTT.

The chain joins TRBV4-1 to TRBJ2-2; no reliable D call. CDR1 is MGHRA and CDR2 is YSYEKL in the germline V gene. The CDR3 totals 14 residues. V was shortened by 2 bases and J by 9 bases, with 13 bases between the two germline ends. This chain's CDR3 is CASSQPREARELFF. The CDR3 DNA sequence: TGCGCCAGCAGCCAACCACGCGAGGCCCGGGAGCTGTTTTTT.

The V gene is TRBV4-1, the J gene TRBJ2-1; the match to TRBD2 covers 9 bases. Germline-derived CDR1 and CDR2 are MGHRA and YSYEKL. V lost 1 base and J lost 7; bases outside the gene matches: 8. The CDR3 runs 16 residues. In DNA, the CDR3 is TGCGCCAGCAGCCAAGGTGGCGGGGGGGCTGGTAATGAGCAGTTCTTC. Amino acids: CASSQGGGGAGNEQFF.

V is TRBV4-1 and J is TRBJ2-5; 10 positions agree with TRBD1. The CDR3 spans 16 residues. J was trimmed by 4 bases and V by 2 bases; bases with no gene match: 7. The V gene's germline CDR1 is MGHRA and CDR2 YSYEKL. The CDR3 DNA reads TGCGCCAGCAGCCAAACCGGGACAGGGGTCGGAGAGACCCAGTACTTC. This gives the protein CASSQTGTGVGETQYF.

The chain joins TRBV11-2 to TRBJ2-7, with D possibly matching TRBD1 (6 bases). Germline CDR1 reads SGHAT; CDR2 reads FQNNGV. V was shortened by 0 bases and J by 3 bases, with 12 bases between the two germline ends. The CDR3 is made up of 15 amino acids. CDR3 DNA: TGTGCCAGCAGCTTAGATCCCCGGGACAACTACGAGCAGTACTTC. It yields the protein CASSLDPRDNYEQYF.

The genes are TRBV18 and TRBJ1-3; D might be TRBD1 (6 bases). V lost 1 base and J 9 bases, leaving 19 bases between the germline ends. CDR3 size: 16 residues. Germline V CDR1 and CDR2: KGHSH, LQKENI. CDR3 region: CASSPRVGTTDRTIYF. The CDR3 DNA follows: TGTGCCAGCTCACCACGGGTGGGGACAACTGATCGCACCATATATTTT.

DNA for the CDR3: TGTGCCGCCAGCCCCCGGGGGGGAGCCTACGAGCAGTACTTC. Its translation: CAASPRGGAYEQYF. The rearrangement links TRBV2 to TRBJ2-7, with 8 nucleotides matching TRBD2. The CDR3 covers 14 residues. Germline CDR1 SNHLY, CDR2 FYNNEI. Germline trimming cut 11 bases from V and 2 bases from J; bases unmatched to any gene: 11.

V usage is TRBV5-8 and J usage is TRBJ1-2; D possibly corresponds to TRBD1 (5 bases). The V end lost 2 bases, the J end lost 3 bases, and 11 bases lay between the germline ends. The CDR3 consists of 14 residues. Germline V gene lookup returns CDR1 SGHTS and CDR2 YDEGEE. The CDR3 spells CASSFGGEDYGYTF. CDR3 in DNA: TGTGCCAGCAGCTTCGGGGGAGAGGACTATGGCTACACCTTC.

The chain uses TRBV30 and TRBJ1-3, with D tentatively TRBD1 (6 bases). Germline V CDR1 and CDR2: GTSNPN, SVGIG (reference sequence). The V and J ends lost 5 bases and 0 bases respectively, with 8 bases between them. The CDR3 has 13 residues. This CDR3 is CAWATGSGNTIYF. The CDR3 coding sequence is TGTGCCTGGGCGACAGGCTCTGGAAACACCATATATTTT.

The chain links TRBV23-1 to TRBJ2-7; D is unresolved. TRBV23-1 has ORF status, its function being uncertain. V lost 3 bases and J 2 bases, leaving 2 bases between the germline ends. CDR3 length: 11 residues. The CDR3 here is CASSHAYEQYF. The CDR3 region has the DNA TGCGCCAGCAGTCACGCCTACGAGCAGTACTTC.

The chain recombines TRBV2 with TRBJ1-5; a possible D gene is TRBD1 (6 bases). Trimming pared 5 bases from V and 3 bases from J, leaving 17 bases between. The CDR3 loop spans 16 amino acids. Germline V gives CDR1 SNHLY, CDR2 FYNNEI. CDR3 nucleotides: TGTGCCAGCAGTTATCGGGACACGTTTGTCAATCAGCCCCAGCATTTT. As protein: CASSYRDTFVNQPQHF. Variable domain in full (rest from reference TRBV2 and TRBJ1-5): EPEVTQTPSHQVTQMGQEVILRCVPISNHLYFYWYRQILGQKVEFLVSFYNNEISEKSEIFDDQFSVERPDGSNFTLKIRSTKLEDSAMYFCASSYRDTFVNQPQHFGDGTRLSIL.

V gene TRBV3-1 (or the pseudogene TRBV3-2) combines with J gene TRBJ2-2; no clear D. V was cut by 0 bases and J by 9 bases, with 11 bases left in between. The CDR3 length is 14 residues. Germline CDR1 LGHDT, CDR2 YNNKEL (reference sequence). This CDR3 reads CASSQDATDRELFF. As DNA, the CDR3 is TGTGCCAGCAGCCAAGACGCTACAGACAGGGAGCTGTTTTTT.

In this sample, this clone turned up a few times. The rearrangement joins TRBV11-2 to TRBJ1-2, with 7 bases aligning to TRBD1. Germline CDR1 reads SGHAT; CDR2 reads FQNNGV. The V segment lost 2 bases and the J segment 2 bases; nucleotides outside the gene matches: 5. The CDR3 length is 15 residues. CDR3: CASSLFEGANYGYTF. Written as DNA, the CDR3 is TGTGCCAGCAGCTTATTCGAGGGGGCGAACTATGGCTACACCTTC.

On this clone itself: This CDR3 is also generated by other DNA sequences in the sample. This rearrangement joins TRBV6-6 to TRBJ2-5, with a tentative D call TRBD1 (5 bases). Per germline, CDR1 MNHNY and CDR2 SVGAGI (reference sequence). V shed 7 bases and J shed 4 bases, with 10 bases lying between them. The CDR3 extends over 12 amino acids. The DNA of the CDR3 is TGTGCCAGCACGCCAGGGCTAGAGACCCAGTACTTC. As protein: CASTPGLETQYF.

The chain employs TRBV27 and TRBJ1-2; D may be TRBD1 (5 bases). The CDR3 is 15 residues long. V was trimmed by 1 base and J by 3 bases, leaving 12 bases between them. Germline V gives CDR1 MNHEY, CDR2 SMNVEV (reference sequence). The CDR3 is CASSLLRDLDYGYTF. CDR3 in DNA: TGTGCCAGCAGTTTATTAAGGGACTTAGACTATGGCTACACCTTC.

The chain employs TRBV4-2 and TRBJ2-2, with 12 bases lining up with TRBD2. Germline V gene sequence: CDR1 LGHNA, CDR2 YNFKEQ. Losses at the gene ends were 2 bases for V and 6 bases for J; bases not matched to a gene: 7. This CDR3 comprises 17 residues. The CDR3 region is CASSQLGTSGYAGELFF. In DNA form, the CDR3 reads TGTGCCAGCAGCCAATTAGGGACTAGCGGGTATGCCGGGGAGCTGTTTTTT.